This T cell receptor (beta chain) was captured in a study of T cell changes during pregnancy in multiple sclerosis. The method was immunoSEQ multiplex PCR; TCRdb's version includes in-frame clones alone and lacks a portion of them. The repertoire holds 50,000 to 70,000 clones, roughly 93% seen once, with about 1.7% in the top ten. Germline-derived CDR1 and CDR2 are ENHRY and SYGVKD. The CDR3 extends over 15 amino acids. Trimming removed 3 bases at V and 4 bases at J, with 13 bases between. The source material was peripheral blood, sampled after pregnancy. The sequence derives from a female donor with multiple sclerosis, enrolled in a pregnancy study. The chain combines TRBV10-3 with TRBJ1-3; TRBD1 is a possible D gene (5 bases). The CDR3 region has the DNA TGTGCCATCAGTGAAGCTGGCAGGGAAGGAAACACCATATATTTT. Translating gives CAISEAGREGNTIYF.